These 30 T cell receptor beta chains were all obtained from the same sample, sequenced in a study of cytomegalovirus exposure and HLA in healthy donors. TCRdb's copy holds only in-frame clones and misses some; the assay was immunoSEQ multiplex PCR. The table lists approximately 200,000 clones, around four fifths of them singletons. The sequencing input was PBMCs. Receptors originate from a man in his late teens or twenties in good health and CMV-seropositive.

This chain links TRBV4-1 with TRBJ2-3, with D possibly matching TRBD2 (6 bases). The V gene lost 5 bases and the J gene lost 1 base, with 13 bases spanning the gap. The CDR3 has 15 residues. Germline V lookup: CDR1 MGHRA, CDR2 YSYEKL. This chain's CDR3 is CASSKAGVGTDTQYF. The DNA for the CDR3 is TGCGCCAGCAGCAAAGCGGGTGTAGGCACAGATACGCAGTATTTT.

The chain uses TRBV7-9 and TRBJ2-7; D might be TRBD2 (6 bases). The V end was cut by 5 bases, the J end by 7 bases, with 18 bases between. Germline lookup yields CDR1 SEHNR and CDR2 FQNEAQ (reference sequence). The CDR3 runs to 14 residues. For the CDR3, the DNA is TGTGCCAGCAGCCTCCCGGTTGAGGGAGGTGAGCAGTACTTC. It specifies CASSLPVEGGEQYF.

This sequence joins TRBV19 and TRBJ2-7; possibly TRBD1 for D (5 bases). This CDR3 has 14 amino acids. V lost 2 bases and J lost 2, with 10 bases in between. CDR1 is LNHDA and CDR2 is SQIVND in the germline V gene (reference sequence). This chain's CDR3 is CASSITRRAYEQYF. The DNA of the CDR3 is TGTGCCAGTAGTATAACCCGCAGGGCCTACGAGCAGTACTTC.

The chain carries TRBV27 and TRBJ2-1; 9 bases are a match to TRBD1. This CDR3 is built from 16 residues. CDR1 is MNHEY and CDR2 is SMNVEV in the germline V gene (reference sequence). Germline trimming cut 4 bases from V and 4 bases from J; bases unmatched to any gene: 8. The CDR3 is CASSSLGTGLYNEQFF. DNA of the CDR3: TGTGCCAGCAGTTCCCTAGGGACAGGGCTATACAATGAGCAGTTCTTC.

V usage is TRBV28 and J usage is TRBJ2-7, with 7 bases fitting TRBD2. Per the germline V gene, CDR1 is MDHEN and CDR2 is SYDVKM. V was clipped by 8 bases and J by 2 bases; unmatched bases: 12. The CDR3 totals 15 residues. The CDR3 is CASEGLGGVAYEQYF. The CDR3 DNA reads TGTGCCAGCGAAGGTCTGGGGGGGGTCGCCTACGAGCAGTACTTC.

The chain employs TRBV5-4 and TRBJ1-3; D not resolved. Between the trimmed V and J ends, which lost 2 bases and 4 bases, there was a span of 7 bases. The CDR3 contains 13 residues. Germline CDR1 is SGHNT and CDR2 is YYREEE (reference sequence). As DNA, the CDR3 is TGTGCCAGCAGCTTTGGACTGGGAAACACCATATATTTT. Protein product: CASSFGLGNTIYF.

The chain carries TRBV29-1 and TRBJ1-2; D gene unclear. The CDR3 consists of 12 residues. V was shortened by 3 bases and J by 4 bases, with 9 bases between the two germline ends. Germline CDR1 reads SQVTM; CDR2 reads ANQGSEA. The CDR3 DNA reads as TGCAGCGTTGATGGGCGACGCTATGGCTACACCTTC. Amino acid sequence: CSVDGRRYGYTF.

This sequence joins TRBV4-2 and TRBJ2-3; D is perhaps TRBD2 (6 bases). CDR1 and CDR2 (germline): LGHNA, YNFKEQ. Trimming removed 4 bases from V and 5 bases from J, with 16 bases in between. The CDR3 is 15 residues long. Here the CDR3 DNA reads TGTGCCAGCAGCCGGCTGGGGACTGGGGGAGATACGCAGTATTTT. Its translation is CASSRLGTGGDTQYF.

This chain joins TRBV28 and TRBJ2-7, with 8 bases aligning to TRBD1. V was clipped by 5 bases and J by 3 bases; unmatched bases: 6. In germline, CDR1 is MDHEN, CDR2 SYDVKM. The length of the CDR3 is 14 residues. The CDR3 DNA is TGTGCCAGCAGTCTGAGACAGGGGATCTACGAGCAGTACTTC. It translates to CASSLRQGIYEQYF. The whole variable domain, filled in from reference TRBV28 and TRBJ2-7, reads DVKVTQSSRYLVKRTGEKVFLECVQDMDHENMFWYRQDPGLGLRLIYFSYDVKMKEKGDIPEGYSVSREKKERFSLILESASTNQTSMYLCASSLRQGIYEQYFGPGTRLTVT.

The chain is built from TRBV28 and TRBJ2-3; 7 bases map to TRBD1. Germline CDR1 reads MDHEN; CDR2 reads SYDVKM. After removal of 6 bases from V and 2 bases from J, the junction contained 17 bases not matched to a gene. The CDR3 contains 18 residues. This chain's CDR3 is CASSFPTDQGEFTDTQYF. In DNA form, the CDR3 reads TGTGCCAGCAGCTTTCCGACGGATCAGGGGGAATTCACAGATACGCAGTATTTT.

V gene TRBV10-3 combines with J gene TRBJ2-3, with 11 nucleotides matching TRBD1. The trim removed 4 bases at V and 3 bases at J, leaving 6 bases unmatched. Germline V lookup: CDR1 ENHRY, CDR2 SYGVKD. The CDR3 loop spans 16 amino acids. CDR3 residues: CAISGTGGLGTDTQYF. The CDR3, as DNA: TGTGCCATCAGTGGGACAGGGGGCTTGGGGACAGATACGCAGTATTTT.

The chain couples TRBV2 to TRBJ2-3; D may be TRBD2 (7 bases). CDR1 and CDR2 from the germline V gene are SNHLY and FYNNEI. Trimming took 6 bases from V and 4 from J, leaving 17 bases between them. The CDR3 spans 15 residues. The CDR3 protein is CASRGGALGADTQYF. CDR3 sequence (DNA): TGTGCCAGCAGGGGGGGGGCCCTAGGTGCAGATACGCAGTATTTT. The full variable domain, completed using reference TRBV2 and TRBJ2-3, is EPEVTQTPSHQVTQMGQEVILRCVPISNHLYFYWYRQILGQKVEFLVSFYNNEISEKSEIFDDQFSVERPDGSNFTLKIRSTKLEDSAMYFCASRGGALGADTQYFGPGTRLTVL.

The gene calls are TRBV10-2 and TRBJ2-2; 13 bases are a match to TRBD2. The CDR3 loop spans 15 amino acids. J lost 5 bases, V lost 4 bases, and 1 base had no gene match. CDR1 is WSHSY and CDR2 is SAAADI in the germline V gene. CDR3 bases: TGCGCCAGCAGTGGGACTAGCGGGAGTACCGGGGAGCTGTTTTTT. It encodes CASSGTSGSTGELFF.

The chain is built from TRBV29-1 and TRBJ1-1; TRBD1 agrees at 7 bases. After removal of 4 bases from V and 6 bases from J, the junction contained 5 bases not matched to a gene. CDR3 size: 12 residues. Germline CDR1 is SQVTM and CDR2 is ANQGSEA. The CDR3 reads CSVGTGDPEAFF. As DNA, the CDR3 is TGCAGCGTTGGTACAGGGGATCCTGAAGCTTTCTTT.

The chain uses TRBV6-1 and TRBJ1-2; 12 bases line up with TRBD1. The CDR3 spans 14 residues. V was clipped by 7 bases and J by 4 bases; unmatched bases: 4. Germline CDR1 and CDR2: MNHNS and SASEGT. CDR3 in DNA: TGTGCCAGCACCAGGGACAGGGGGCTCTATGGCTACACCTTC. Its protein is CASTRDRGLYGYTF.

In DNA, the CDR3 is TGTGCCAGCAGCTCCGGACAGGGGGGCAATCAGCCCCAGCATTTT. Protein sequence: CASSSGQGGNQPQHF. The chain has TRBV5-6 and TRBJ1-5, with TRBD1 matching 10 bases. The germline CDR1 and CDR2 sequences are SGHDT and YYEEEE. The CDR3 consists of 15 residues. The trim removed 3 bases at V and 2 bases at J, leaving 2 bases unmatched.

The chain carries TRBV7-9 and TRBJ2-7; possible D gene TRBD2, 5 bases. This CDR3 has 13 residues. In germline, CDR1 is SEHNR, CDR2 FQNEAQ (reference sequence). V lost 3 bases and J 5 bases, leaving 11 bases between the germline ends. CDR3: CASSLRVTDEQYF. The CDR3, as DNA: TGTGCCAGCAGCTTGAGGGTTACTGACGAGCAGTACTTC.

The gene calls are TRBV6-6 and TRBJ2-1, with TRBD2 matching 7 bases. The CDR3 sequence is 14 residues long. CDR1 and CDR2 from the germline V gene are MNHNY and SVGAGI (reference sequence). J gave up 5 bases and V 0 bases, and 1 base lay outside the gene matches. As DNA, the CDR3 is TGTGCCAGCAGTTACTCTGCGGGAGACAATGAGCAGTTCTTC. Its translation is CASSYSAGDNEQFF.

The rearrangement links TRBV11-3 to TRBJ2-2, with D possibly matching TRBD2 (6 bases). Trimming cost V 4 bases and J 9 bases, with 12 bases left between them. The germline CDR1 and CDR2 sequences are SGHNT and YENEEA. The CDR3 has 13 amino acids. The DNA of the CDR3 is TGTGCCAGCAGCTCAGTGGGGGGACGGGAGCTGTTTTTT. This codes for CASSSVGGRELFF.

V is TRBV9 and J is TRBJ2-1; D perhaps matches TRBD2 (5 bases). The V and J ends lost 0 bases and 6 bases respectively, with 10 bases between them. The CDR3 has 14 amino acids. Per the germline V gene, CDR1 is SGDLS and CDR2 is YYNGEE. The CDR3 reads CASSVEASSNEQFF. The CDR3 coding sequence is TGTGCCAGCAGCGTAGAGGCTAGCTCCAATGAGCAGTTCTTC.

The gene calls are TRBV27 and TRBJ2-1, with 9 bases identical to TRBD1. Germline V gene lookup returns CDR1 MNHEY and CDR2 SMNVEV (reference sequence). The CDR3 length is 15 residues. Unmatched junction bases numbered 8, after V lost 7 bases and J lost 4 bases. Written as DNA, the CDR3 is TGTGCCAGCACCGATACAGGGGGCGGGTACAATGAGCAGTTCTTC. This encodes CASTDTGGGYNEQFF.

CDR3 in DNA: TGTGCCAGCAGCCTAGGGAGGGGTAACACTGAAGCTTTCTTT. This codes for CASSLGRGNTEAFF. The chain employs TRBV7-3 and TRBJ1-1, with a weak D call TRBD1 (5 bases). V lost 5 bases, J lost 2 bases, and 12 bases lay in between. CDR3 length: 14 amino acids. CDR1 and CDR2 from the germline V gene are SGHTA and FQGTGA. Together with reference TRBV7-3 and TRBJ1-1, the CDR3 gives the full variable domain: GAGVSQTPSNKVTEKGKYVELRCDPISGHTALYWYRQSLGQGPEFLIYFQGTGAADDSGLPNDRFFAVRPEGSVSTLKIQRTERGDSAVYLCASSLGRGNTEAFFGQGTRLTVV.

This chain uses TRBV27 with TRBJ1-5, with D perhaps TRBD1 (5 bases). Trimming stripped 5 bases from V and 8 bases from J, with 22 bases between. The CDR3 is made up of 16 amino acids. Germline V lookup: CDR1 MNHEY, CDR2 SMNVEV (reference sequence). CDR3 in DNA: TGTGCCAGCAGTCCACCCCTTGGGGTTGGGGGGGAGCCCCAGCATTTT. Its translation: CASSPPLGVGGEPQHF.

The chain recombines TRBV7-8 with TRBJ2-2; 8 nucleotides match TRBD1. With 5 bases clipped from V and 7 bases from J, the junction kept 12 bases outside the gene matches. The germline gives CDR1 SGHVS, CDR2 FQNEAQ. The CDR3 has 16 amino acids. CDR3 nucleotides: TGTGCCAGCAGCATAGAAGTAGGACAGGGCGTCGGGGAGCTGTTTTTT. Translating it yields CASSIEVGQGVGELFF.

V gene TRBV6-5 combines with J gene TRBJ2-1; D is possibly TRBD1 (5 bases). In germline, CDR1 is MNHEY, CDR2 SVGAGI. The CDR3 runs to 11 residues. V lost 11 bases, J lost 5 bases, and 10 bases lay in between. CDR3 amino acids: CAAARDNEQFF. The CDR3 DNA is TGTGCCGCCGCCAGGGACAATGAGCAGTTCTTC.

This clone was counted many times. This rearrangement joins TRBV10-1 to TRBJ2-5, with 8 bases matching TRBD1. Germline V gene sequence: CDR1 WNHNN, CDR2 SYGVQD (reference sequence). V was clipped by 0 bases and J by 5 bases; unmatched bases: 2. This CDR3 is built from 14 residues. This CDR3 is CASSESRDRETQYF. CDR3 coding DNA: TGCGCCAGCAGTGAGTCCCGGGACAGGGAGACCCAGTACTTC.

CDR3 bases: TGTGCCAGCAGTTCTGCAGGGTGGGGAAACACTGAAGCTTTCTTT. This encodes CASSSAGWGNTEAFF. This chain connects TRBV28 to TRBJ1-1; tentatively, D is TRBD1 (5 bases). From germline, CDR1 is MDHEN and CDR2 SYDVKM. The CDR3 length is 15 residues. Between the trimmed V and J ends, which lost 4 bases and 2 bases, there was a span of 14 bases.

In DNA form, the CDR3 reads TGCAGTGCCGCCCCACGGGGTGAAGCTTTCTTT. Protein product: CSAAPRGEAFF. V is TRBV20-1 and J is TRBJ1-1, with unresolved D. Germline loops: CDR1 DFQATT, CDR2 SNEGSKA (reference sequence). V gave up 6 bases and J gave up 7 bases, with 12 bases separating them. The CDR3 covers 11 residues.

This clone occurred once. V usage is TRBV27 and J usage is TRBJ2-7; 10 bases align to TRBD2. Germline assignment: CDR1 MNHEY and CDR2 SMNVEV (reference sequence). The CDR3 totals 14 residues. The junction had 1 base not matched to a gene; V was cut back by 5 bases and J by 0 bases. CDR3 DNA: TGTGCCAGCAGTCGGACTAGCGGCTCCTACGAGCAGTACTTC. Protein product: CASSRTSGSYEQYF.

This rearrangement joins TRBV6-1 to TRBJ1-5; no reliable D call. The length of the CDR3 is 15 residues. V dropped 8 bases and J dropped 3 bases, with 17 bases sitting between them. Looked up from germline, CDR1 is MNHNS and CDR2 is SASEGT. The chain's CDR3 is CASSGNPLPNQPQHF. The CDR3 DNA sequence: TGTGCCAGCTCAGGTAACCCTCTCCCCAATCAGCCCCAGCATTTT.